This passage covers 18 T cell receptor beta chains from one sample sequenced in a study of identifying expanded T cells in peripheral blood. The table came from immunoSEQ multiplex PCR; TCRdb's copy has only in-frame clones and leaves some out. The sample records approximately 100,000 clones, approximately 90% being singletons. Sequenced input: blood. These receptors were taken from a person aged 18 to 75 in good health.

The chain couples TRBV7-8 to TRBJ2-5; D remains ambiguous. Trimming pared 5 bases from V and 5 bases from J, leaving 9 bases between. From germline, CDR1 is SGHVS and CDR2 FQNEAQ. CDR3 length: 12 residues. CDR3 region: CASSASQETQYF. DNA for the CDR3: TGTGCCAGCAGCGCCAGTCAGGAGACCCAGTACTTC.

This clone was seen a single time. CDR3 region: CASSLSRDSFYNEQFF. Written as DNA, the CDR3 is TGTGCCAGCAGCTTGAGTCGGGACTCCTTTTACAATGAGCAGTTCTTC. The chain carries TRBV5-6 and TRBJ2-1; D is perhaps TRBD2 (6 bases). Trimming removed 1 base from V and 4 bases from J, with 15 bases in between. The CDR3 is made up of 16 amino acids. Germline loops: CDR1 SGHDT, CDR2 YYEEEE.

The chain carries TRBV4-2 and TRBJ2-7, with D perhaps TRBD2 (5 bases). The CDR3 runs to 15 residues. Germline CDR1 reads LGHNA; CDR2 reads YNFKEQ. Trimming cost V 0 bases and J 7 bases, with 16 bases left between them. CDR3 residues: CASSQDRGTPGEQYF. The CDR3 DNA is TGTGCCAGCAGCCAAGATCGAGGAACTCCGGGAGAGCAGTACTTC.

The chain is built from TRBV11-2 and TRBJ2-1, with D possibly TRBD1 on 5 matching bases. Trimming removed 1 base from V and 0 bases from J, with 10 bases in between. CDR1 SGHAT and CDR2 FQNNGV come from the germline V gene. The CDR3 length is 16 residues. CDR3: CASSLVTQGSYNEQFF. Here the CDR3 DNA reads TGTGCCAGCAGCTTAGTTACGCAGGGCTCCTACAATGAGCAGTTCTTC.

The chain has TRBV15 and TRBJ1-3; D gene ambiguous. Trimming shortened V by 1 base and J by 5 bases, and 3 bases separated the two germline ends. The CDR3 totals 12 residues. The germline V gene has CDR1 LNHNV and CDR2 YYDKDF (reference sequence). The CDR3 DNA reads TGTGCCACCAGCAGAGGCCGAAACACCATATATTTT. This sequence encodes CATSRGRNTIYF.

The genes are TRBV2 and TRBJ1-1, with D uncertain. Looked up from germline, CDR1 is SNHLY and CDR2 is FYNNEI. Trimming left V 4 bases short and J 3 bases short, with 6 bases between. This CDR3 spans 12 amino acids. CDR3 in amino acids: CASSVEYTEAFF. The CDR3 DNA reads TGTGCCAGCAGTGTTGAGTACACTGAAGCTTTCTTT.

This chain joins TRBV20-1 and TRBJ2-2, with TRBD2 as a possible D gene (5 bases). Trimming stripped 5 bases from V and 5 bases from J, with 6 bases between. Per the germline V gene, CDR1 is DFQATT and CDR2 is SNEGSKA (reference sequence). This CDR3 has 11 amino acids. CDR3 DNA sequence: TGCAGTGCTCCGGGGACCGGGGAGCTGTTTTTT. It specifies CSAPGTGELFF.

This clone appeared a single time. This chain links TRBV4-3 with TRBJ2-1; 8 bases match TRBD2. Trimming cost V 2 bases and J 4 bases; bases outside gene matches: 7. The CDR3 is 16 residues long. Germline CDR1 LGHNA, CDR2 YSLEER. The CDR3 reads CASSQRRGGPYNEQFF. CDR3 DNA sequence: TGCGCCAGCAGCCAAAGACGGGGGGGGCCGTACAATGAGCAGTTCTTC.

This clone was detected only once. This chain joins TRBV2 and TRBJ1-2; D not certain. V was shortened by 6 bases and J by 0 bases, with 2 bases between the two germline ends. The CDR3 is 11 residues long. Germline assignment: CDR1 SNHLY and CDR2 FYNNEI. CDR3 DNA sequence: TGTGCCAGCAGGACTAACTATGGCTACACCTTC. Amino acid sequence: CASRTNYGYTF.

The gene calls are TRBV4-3 and TRBJ2-7; possibly TRBD1 for D (6 bases). The CDR3 runs 17 residues. Germline V CDR1 and CDR2: LGHNA, YSLEER. The V end was cut by 0 bases, the J end by 0 bases, with 15 bases between. In DNA, the CDR3 is TGCGCCAGCAGCCAAGATTTGGGTCGAGGGGGCTCCTACGAGCAGTACTTC. This sequence encodes CASSQDLGRGGSYEQYF.

This clone has just a few counts. The chain links TRBV5-4 to TRBJ2-1; 7 nucleotides align to TRBD1. V dropped 0 bases and J dropped 8; count of bases not matched to a gene: 8. Germline CDR1 SGHNT, CDR2 YYREEE (reference sequence). The length of the CDR3 is 15 residues. The CDR3 spells CASSLDRGLGYEQFF. In DNA, the CDR3 is TGTGCCAGCAGCTTGGATAGGGGGCTAGGGTATGAGCAGTTCTTC.

The CDR3 loop is CASSSKLGSSYNEQFF. CDR3 DNA: TGTGCCAGCAGCTCGAAACTCGGAAGCTCCTACAATGAGCAGTTCTTC. The chain is built from TRBV7-2 and TRBJ2-1; D ambiguous. The CDR3 loop spans 16 amino acids. In germline, CDR1 is SGHTA, CDR2 FQGNSA. Trimming left V 4 bases short and J 0 bases short, with 13 bases between.

The chain joins TRBV7-9 to TRBJ2-3; D uncertain. There are 18 residues in the CDR3. Germline V gene data show CDR1 as SEHNR and CDR2 as FQNEAQ (reference sequence). Trimming removed 2 bases at V and 2 bases at J, with 20 bases between. CDR3 in DNA: TGTGCCAGCAGCTTACAAGATGGGTTCTCCATCCCCACAGATACGCAGTATTTT. It is translated as CASSLQDGFSIPTDTQYF.

The chain recombines TRBV18 with TRBJ1-4; 7 nucleotides agree with TRBD1. The V segment lost 3 bases and the J segment 7 bases; nucleotides outside the gene matches: 2. The CDR3 is made up of 13 amino acids. Germline CDR1 KGHSH, CDR2 LQKENI. The CDR3 here is CASSPGQLEKLFF. For the CDR3, the DNA is TGTGCCAGCTCACCGGGACAGCTTGAAAAACTGTTTTTT.

This clone was picked up one time. The chain uses TRBV29-1 and TRBJ2-2; TRBD2 agrees at 9 bases. This CDR3 comprises 15 residues. Trimming at V came to 1 base and at J to 6 bases, leaving 6 bases not matched to a gene. Germline V gene lookup returns CDR1 SQVTM and CDR2 ANQGSEA. CDR3 nucleotide sequence: TGCAGCGTTGAAGTGGCGGGGGGGCCAGCCGGGGAGCTGTTTTTT. This gives the protein CSVEVAGGPAGELFF.

In its sample, this clone was seen a few times. The chain recombines TRBV10-3 with TRBJ2-3; perhaps TRBD2 as D (6 bases). This CDR3 is 13 amino acids long. Germline CDR1 is ENHRY and CDR2 is SYGVKD. Deletions cut 8 bases from V and 0 bases from J, with 9 bases between. The CDR3 DNA follows: TGTGCCATCCGGGGGACGAGCACAGATACGCAGTATTTT. The encoded protein is CAIRGTSTDTQYF.

The V call is TRBV6-4, the J call TRBJ1-2; 7 bases fit TRBD1. The V segment lost 5 bases and the J segment 4 bases; nucleotides outside the gene matches: 19. Germline lookup yields CDR1 MRHNA and CDR2 SNTAGT. The CDR3 contains 18 residues. CDR3 sequence: CASSYYGQENQGGYGYTF. CDR3 bases: TGTGCCAGCAGTTACTACGGACAGGAAAACCAAGGAGGCTATGGCTACACCTTC.

This clone was recorded only once. V usage is TRBV6-5 and J usage is TRBJ1-5; D is perhaps TRBD1 (5 bases). The CDR3 is made up of 14 amino acids. V was cut by 8 bases and J by 7 bases, with 18 bases left in between. CDR1 MNHEY and CDR2 SVGAGI come from the germline V gene. The CDR3 nucleotides are TGTGCCAGCGGACCCACCGGGGGTTGGCAGCCCCAGCATTTT. Translation: CASGPTGGWQPQHF.